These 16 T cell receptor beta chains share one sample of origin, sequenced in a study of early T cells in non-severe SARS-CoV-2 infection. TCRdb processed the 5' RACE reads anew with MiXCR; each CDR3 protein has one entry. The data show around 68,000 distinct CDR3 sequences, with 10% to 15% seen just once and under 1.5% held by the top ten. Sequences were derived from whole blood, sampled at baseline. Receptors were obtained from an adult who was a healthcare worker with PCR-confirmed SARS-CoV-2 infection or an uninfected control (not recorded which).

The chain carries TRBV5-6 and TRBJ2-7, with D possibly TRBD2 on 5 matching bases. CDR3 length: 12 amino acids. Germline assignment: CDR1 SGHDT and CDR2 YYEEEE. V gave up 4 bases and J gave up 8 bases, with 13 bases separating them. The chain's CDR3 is CASSEPPGKQYF. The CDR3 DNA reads TGTGCCAGCAGCGAGCCACCGGGAAAGCAGTACTTC.

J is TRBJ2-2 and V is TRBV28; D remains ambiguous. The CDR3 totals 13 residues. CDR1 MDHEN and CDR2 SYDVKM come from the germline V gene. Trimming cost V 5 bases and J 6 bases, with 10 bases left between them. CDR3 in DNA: TGTGCCAGCAGTCCTCTGAGGTCCGGGGAGCTGTTTTTT. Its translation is CASSPLRSGELFF.

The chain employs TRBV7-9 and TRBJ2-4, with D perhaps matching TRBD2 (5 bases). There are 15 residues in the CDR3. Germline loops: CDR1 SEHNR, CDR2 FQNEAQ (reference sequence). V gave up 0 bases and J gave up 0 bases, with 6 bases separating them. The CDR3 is CASSLAGLAKNIQYF. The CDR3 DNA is TGTGCCAGCAGCTTAGCCGGACTAGCCAAAAACATTCAGTACTTC.

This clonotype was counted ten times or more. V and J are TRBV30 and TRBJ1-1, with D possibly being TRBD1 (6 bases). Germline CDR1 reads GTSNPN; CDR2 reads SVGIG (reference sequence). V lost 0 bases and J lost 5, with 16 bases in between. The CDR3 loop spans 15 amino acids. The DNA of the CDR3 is TGTGCCTGGAGTGTACCGCGCAGGGGTAGAACTGAAGCTTTCTTT. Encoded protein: CAWSVPRRGRTEAFF.

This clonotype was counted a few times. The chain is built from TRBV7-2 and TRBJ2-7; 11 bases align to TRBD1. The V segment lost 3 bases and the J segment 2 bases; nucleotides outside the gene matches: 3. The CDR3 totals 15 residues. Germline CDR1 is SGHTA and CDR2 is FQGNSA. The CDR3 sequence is CASSFPGQGAYEQYF. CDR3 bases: TGTGCCAGCAGCTTCCCGGGACAGGGGGCCTACGAGCAGTACTTC.

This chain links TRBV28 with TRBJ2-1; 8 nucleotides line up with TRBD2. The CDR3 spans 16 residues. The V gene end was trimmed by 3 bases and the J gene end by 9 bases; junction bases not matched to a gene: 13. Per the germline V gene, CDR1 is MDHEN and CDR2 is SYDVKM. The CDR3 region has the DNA TGTGCCAGCAGTTTCTGGGGACTAGGAACTTCGGCTGAGCAGTTCTTC. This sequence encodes CASSFWGLGTSAEQFF.

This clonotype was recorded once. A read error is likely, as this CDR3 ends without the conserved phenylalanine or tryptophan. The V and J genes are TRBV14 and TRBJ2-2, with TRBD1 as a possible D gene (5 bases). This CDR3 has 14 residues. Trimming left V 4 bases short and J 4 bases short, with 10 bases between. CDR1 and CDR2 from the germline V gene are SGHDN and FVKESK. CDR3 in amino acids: CASSPLTVTGELFL. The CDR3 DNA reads TGTGCCAGCAGCCCTCTGACAGTCACCGGGGAGCTGTTTCTT.

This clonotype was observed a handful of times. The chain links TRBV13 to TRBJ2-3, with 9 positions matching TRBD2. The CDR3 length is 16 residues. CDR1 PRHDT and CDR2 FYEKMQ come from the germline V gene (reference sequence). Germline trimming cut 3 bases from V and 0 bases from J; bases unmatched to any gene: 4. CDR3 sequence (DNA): TGTGCCAGCAGCTTTAGCGGGAGACGCAGCACAGATACGCAGTATTTT. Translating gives CASSFSGRRSTDTQYF. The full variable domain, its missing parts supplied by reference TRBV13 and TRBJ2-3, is AAGVIQSPRHLIKEKRETATLKCYPIPRHDTVYWYQQGPGQDPQFLISFYEKMQSDKGSIPDRFSAQQFSDYHSELNMSSLELGDSALYFCASSFSGRRSTDTQYFGPGTRLTVL.

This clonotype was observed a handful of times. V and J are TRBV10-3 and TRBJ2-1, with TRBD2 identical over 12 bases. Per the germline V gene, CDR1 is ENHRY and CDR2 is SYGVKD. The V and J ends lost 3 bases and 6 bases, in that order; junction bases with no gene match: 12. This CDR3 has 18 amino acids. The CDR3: CAISDFPPSGRVSNEQFF. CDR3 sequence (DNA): TGTGCCATCAGTGATTTCCCCCCTAGCGGGAGGGTTTCCAATGAGCAGTTCTTC.

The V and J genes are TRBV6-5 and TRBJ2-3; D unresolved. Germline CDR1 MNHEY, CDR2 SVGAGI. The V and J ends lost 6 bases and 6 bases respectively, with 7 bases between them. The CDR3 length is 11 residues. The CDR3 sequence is CASRIRDTQYF. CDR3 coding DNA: TGTGCCAGCAGAATCCGGGATACGCAGTATTTT.

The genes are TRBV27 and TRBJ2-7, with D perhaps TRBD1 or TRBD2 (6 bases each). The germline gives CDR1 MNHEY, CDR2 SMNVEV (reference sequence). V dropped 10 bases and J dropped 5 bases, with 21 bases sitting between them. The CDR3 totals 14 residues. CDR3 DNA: TGTGCCACCCAGTTTGGGAGGACAGCAAACGAGCAGTACTTC. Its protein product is CATQFGRTANEQYF.

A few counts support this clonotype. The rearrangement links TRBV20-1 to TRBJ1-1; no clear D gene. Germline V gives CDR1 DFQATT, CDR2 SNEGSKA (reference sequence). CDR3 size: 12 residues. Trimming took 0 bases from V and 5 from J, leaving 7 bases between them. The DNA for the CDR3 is TGCAGTGCTAGAGAAAGGAGGACTGAAGCTTTCTTT. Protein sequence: CSARERRTEAFF.

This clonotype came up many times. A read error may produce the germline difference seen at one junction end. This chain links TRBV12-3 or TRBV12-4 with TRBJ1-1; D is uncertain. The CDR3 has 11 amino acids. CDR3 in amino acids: CASSSNSEAFF. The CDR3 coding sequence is TGTGCCAGCAGTTCGAACAGTGAAGCTTTCTTT.

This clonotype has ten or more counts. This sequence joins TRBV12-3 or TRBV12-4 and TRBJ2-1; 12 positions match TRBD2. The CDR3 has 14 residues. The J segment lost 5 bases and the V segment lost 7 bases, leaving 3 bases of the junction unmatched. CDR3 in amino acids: CASIRLAGDNEQFF. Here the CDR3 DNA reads TGTGCCAGCATCAGACTAGCGGGAGACAATGAGCAGTTCTTC.

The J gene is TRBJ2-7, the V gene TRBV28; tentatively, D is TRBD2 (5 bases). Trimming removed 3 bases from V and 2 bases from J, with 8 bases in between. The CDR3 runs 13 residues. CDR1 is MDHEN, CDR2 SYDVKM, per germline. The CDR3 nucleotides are TGTGCCAGCAGTTTCCGGGGAACCTACGAGCAGTACTTC. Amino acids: CASSFRGTYEQYF.

In DNA, the CDR3 is TGTGCCAGTAGTGCCGGGGTCGGATATGGCTACACCTTC. It is translated as CASSAGVGYGYTF. The chain links TRBV19 to TRBJ1-2, with D unclear. The CDR3 is 13 amino acids. The germline gives CDR1 LNHDA, CDR2 SQIVND (reference sequence). V lost 5 bases and J lost 5, with 12 bases in between. The variable domain in full, completed from reference TRBV19 and TRBJ1-2, reads DGGITQSPKYLFRKEGQNVTLSCEQNLNHDAMYWYRQDPGQGLRLIYYSQIVNDFQKGDIAEGYSVSREKKESFPLTVTSAQKNPTAFYLCASSAGVGYGYTFGSGTRLTVV.